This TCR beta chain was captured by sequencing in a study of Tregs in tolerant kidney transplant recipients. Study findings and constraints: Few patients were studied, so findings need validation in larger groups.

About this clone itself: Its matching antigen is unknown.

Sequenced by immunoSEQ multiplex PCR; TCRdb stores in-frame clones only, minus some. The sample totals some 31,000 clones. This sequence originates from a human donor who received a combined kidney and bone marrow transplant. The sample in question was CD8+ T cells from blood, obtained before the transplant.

CDR3 region: CASSYIIGGPNTEAFF. The DNA read from the CDR3 is TGTGCCAGCAGTTACATCATCGGGGGTCCGAACACTGAA. The V gene is TRBV6-2 or TRBV6-3, the J gene TRBJ1-1; D possibly corresponds to TRBD1 (5 bases). The read ends 3 residues early relative to the CDR3; the germline J gene fills the gap. Germline assignment: CDR1 MNHEY and CDR2 SVGEGT. Trimming pared 2 bases from V and 1 base from J, leaving 14 bases between. This CDR3 has 16 residues.